This record covers a single T cell receptor (beta chain). The CDR3 sequence is 17 residues long. In germline, CDR1 is MNHNS, CDR2 SASEGT. V was pared by 2 bases and J by 4 bases, with 20 bases between. This entry belongs to a study of control samples from healthy donors and cancer patients. Some clones are missing from TCRdb's copy, which holds only in-frame ones; the method was immunoSEQ multiplex PCR. The sample holds fewer than 200,000 clones, 70% to 90% seen once. This chain links TRBV6-1 with TRBJ2-5, with D perhaps matching TRBD1 or TRBD2 (5 bases each). The specimen was blood. This sequence originates from a man aged 25 to 40 in good health. CDR3 sequence reads: CASSELAMKRGGETQYF. CDR3 nucleotides: TGTGCCAGCAGTGAACTAGCCATGAAGAGGGGCGGAGAGACCCAGTACTTC.